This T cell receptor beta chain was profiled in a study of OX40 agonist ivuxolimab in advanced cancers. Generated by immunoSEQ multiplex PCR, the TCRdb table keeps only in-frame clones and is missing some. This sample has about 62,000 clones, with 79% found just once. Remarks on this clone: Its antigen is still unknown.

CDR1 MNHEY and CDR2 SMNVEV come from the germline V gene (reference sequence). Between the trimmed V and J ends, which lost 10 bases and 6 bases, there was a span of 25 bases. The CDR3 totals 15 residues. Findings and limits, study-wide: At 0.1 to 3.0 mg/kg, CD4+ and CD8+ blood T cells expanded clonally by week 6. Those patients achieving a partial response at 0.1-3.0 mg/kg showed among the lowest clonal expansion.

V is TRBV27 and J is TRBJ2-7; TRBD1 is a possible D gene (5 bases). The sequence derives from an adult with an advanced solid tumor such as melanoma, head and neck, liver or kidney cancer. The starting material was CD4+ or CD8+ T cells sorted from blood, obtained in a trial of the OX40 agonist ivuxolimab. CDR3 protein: CATSMKQAPSGEQYF. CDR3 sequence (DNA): TGTGCCACCTCTATGAAACAGGCTCCCTCGGGCGAGCAGTACTTC.